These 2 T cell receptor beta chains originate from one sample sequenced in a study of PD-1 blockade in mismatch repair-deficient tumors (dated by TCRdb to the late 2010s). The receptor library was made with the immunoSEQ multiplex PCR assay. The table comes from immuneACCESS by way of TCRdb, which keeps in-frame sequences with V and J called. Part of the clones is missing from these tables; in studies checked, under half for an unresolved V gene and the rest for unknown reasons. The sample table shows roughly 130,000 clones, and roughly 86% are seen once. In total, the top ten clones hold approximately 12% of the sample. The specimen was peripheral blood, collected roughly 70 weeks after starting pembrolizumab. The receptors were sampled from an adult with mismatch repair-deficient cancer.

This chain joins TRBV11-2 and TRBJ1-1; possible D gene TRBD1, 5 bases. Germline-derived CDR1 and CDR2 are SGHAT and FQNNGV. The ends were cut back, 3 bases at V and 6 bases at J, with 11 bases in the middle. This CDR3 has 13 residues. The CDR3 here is CASSLGPSAEAFF. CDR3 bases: TGTGCCAGCAGCTTGGGACCTTCGGCTGAAGCTTTCTTT. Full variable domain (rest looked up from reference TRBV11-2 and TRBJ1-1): EAGVAQSPRYKIIEKRQSVAFWCNPISGHATLYWYQQILGQGPKLLIQFQNNGVVDDSQLPKDRFSAERLKGVDSTLKIQPAKLEDSAVYLCASSLGPSAEAFFGQGTRLTVV.

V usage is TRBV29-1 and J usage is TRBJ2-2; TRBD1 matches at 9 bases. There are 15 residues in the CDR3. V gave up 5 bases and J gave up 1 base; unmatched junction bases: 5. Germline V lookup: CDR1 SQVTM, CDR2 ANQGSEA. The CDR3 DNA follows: TGCAGCGTTCCCGGGACAGGGCTGAACACCGGGGAGCTGTTTTTT. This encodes CSVPGTGLNTGELFF.